This T cell receptor beta chain is drawn from a study of blood T cells in healthy people across ages. Study context: Template switching caught about one barcoded beta molecule for each two T cells.

Study-wide results and caveats: Naive T cell percentage showed a strong correlation with TCR beta diversity.

This clonotype was found a few times. The target antigen is unknown. The V segment lost 5 bases and the J segment 7 bases; nucleotides outside the gene matches: 4. The CDR3 has 14 amino acids. The V gene's germline CDR1 is MDHEN and CDR2 SYDVKM. Primers used in a second PCR of roughly 6 to 12 cycles were a sample-barcoded 5' primer and a J-beta primer mix. Carrying 12 random nucleotides, a template-switch adaptor labeled each individual cDNA molecule. CDR3-containing paired-end reads numbered at least 3 million in each sample. TCRdb re-analysed the 5' RACE reads in MiXCR, keeping a single row per CDR3 protein. The sample contains hundreds of thousands of distinct CDR3 sequences, under 55% of which appear only once.

The TCR originated in a man in his 60s in good health. The sequencing input was blood. The chain uses TRBV28 and TRBJ2-4; 11 bases align to TRBD2. CDR3 sequence reads: CASSLSGGANIQYF. CDR3 bases: TGTGCCAGCAGTCTTAGCGGGGGGGCTAACATTCAGTACTTC. Looking up the rest from reference TRBV28 and TRBJ2-4 gives the full variable domain: DVKVTQSSRYLVKRTGEKVFLECVQDMDHENMFWYRQDPGLGLRLIYFSYDVKMKEKGDIPEGYSVSREKKERFSLILESASTNQTSMYLCASSLSGGANIQYFGAGTRLSVL.